This TCR beta chain was identified in a study of Graves' ophthalmopathy and Graves' hyperthyroidism. Beta-chain TCR CDR3 regions were amplified from RNA transcripts. HTBI primers were used in a first-round RT-PCR, which preceded a second-round multiplex PCR. TCRdb itself ran the multiplex PCR reads through MiXCR, one entry per CDR3 protein. Among roughly 500,000 distinct CDR3 sequences, 13% to 15% were seen once, and the ten largest hold 9.8%. Germline lookup yields CDR1 GTSNPN and CDR2 SVGIG (reference sequence). V lost 3 bases, J lost 4 bases, and 12 bases lay in between. The CDR3 loop spans 13 amino acids. This clonotype was counted ten times or more.

The sequenced sample consisted of blood. The sequence was collected from a woman between 25 and 40 years old with Graves' ophthalmopathy. The rearrangement uses TRBV30 and TRBJ1-2; D is perhaps TRBD1 (5 bases). This CDR3 reads CAWRWGRRYGYTF. In nucleotides, the CDR3 is TGTGCCTGGAGGTGGGGACGTCGCTATGGCTACACCTTC.